The TCR beta chain under discussion was sequenced for a study of post-analysis software for immune sequencing data. Overall study context: In terms of disease course, relapsing-remitting, secondary progressive and progressive-relapsing multiple sclerosis were included. Overall study results and limits: Significantly decreased normalized Chao1 diversity was recorded for multiple sclerosis patients relative to controls. The five TRBV segments detected at higher frequency in patients than in controls included TRBV5-6, TRBV5-1 and TRBV20-1.

The V gene's germline CDR1 is MNHEY and CDR2 SVGAGI. V lost 1 base and J lost 6; bases outside the gene matches: 5. The CDR3 runs 15 residues. This clonotype was observed a handful of times. Antigen unknown. Researchers reported that TCR beta cDNA libraries carried unique molecular identifiers. TCRdb itself ran the PCR reads through MiXCR, one entry per CDR3 protein. This sample carries 400,000 to 500,000 distinct CDR3 sequences, 39% of them seen once, and the ten largest clones take around 8%. The chain has TRBV6-5 and TRBJ2-7, with 11 bases fitting TRBD1. The clonotype was recovered from a girl aged 2-15 years with multiple sclerosis. Sequenced: blood. CDR3 region: CASSYLGTGGFEQYF. The CDR3 nucleotides are TGTGCCAGCAGTTACTTGGGGACAGGGGGATTCGAGCAGTACTTC.